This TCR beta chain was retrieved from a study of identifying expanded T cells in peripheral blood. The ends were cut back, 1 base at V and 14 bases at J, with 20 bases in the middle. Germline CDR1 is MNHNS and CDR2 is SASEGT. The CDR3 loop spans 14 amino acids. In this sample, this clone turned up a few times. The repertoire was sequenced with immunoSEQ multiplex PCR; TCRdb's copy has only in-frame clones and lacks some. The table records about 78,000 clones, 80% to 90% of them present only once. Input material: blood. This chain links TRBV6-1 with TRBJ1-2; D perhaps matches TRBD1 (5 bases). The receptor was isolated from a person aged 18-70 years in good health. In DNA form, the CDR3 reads TGTGCCAGCAGTGAAGGAGGCGACGGAGGCCCAGGGACCTTC. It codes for CASSEGGDGGPGTF.